Following are 29 T cell receptor beta chains from one sample sequenced in a study of T cells in Graves' hyperthyroidism and ophthalmopathy. TCR beta CDR3 sequences were amplified from RNA transcripts. Primed by the HTBI set, a first-round RT-PCR was run on the TCR CDR3. TCRdb called the multiplex PCR reads again in MiXCR, with one record for every CDR3 protein. The sample records about 96,000 distinct CDR3 sequences, roughly 56% being singletons. Sequencing input: blood. These receptors came from a woman between 40 and 50 years old with Graves' hyperthyroidism.

The chain is built from TRBV20-1 and TRBJ2-3, with D hard to call. The length of the CDR3 is 14 residues. CDR1 and CDR2 (germline): DFQATT, SNEGSKA (reference sequence). Trimming pared 3 bases from V and 2 bases from J, leaving 12 bases between. The CDR3 protein is CSARERRSTDTQYF. DNA of the CDR3: TGCAGTGCTAGGGAGCGTCGATCCACAGATACGCAGTATTTT.

Only one count was recorded for this clonotype. CDR3 DNA sequence: TGCAGCGTTGACGGGACAGGGGACAACGTTGTCACCGGGGAGCTGTTTTTT. Protein sequence: CSVDGTGDNVVTGELFF. This chain connects TRBV29-1 to TRBJ2-2, with 10 bases that match TRBD1. V lost 3 bases, J lost 4 bases, and 11 bases stayed unmatched. The germline V gene has CDR1 SQVTM and CDR2 ANQGSEA. CDR3 length equals 17 residues.

This clonotype was picked up many times. V gene TRBV20-1 combines with J gene TRBJ1-3; possible D gene TRBD1, 5 bases. Looked up from germline, CDR1 is DFQATT and CDR2 is SNEGSKA (reference sequence). V was pared by 1 base and J by 0 bases, with 10 bases between. This CDR3 spans 15 amino acids. CDR3 DNA: TGCAGTGCTAGAGCCTGGGACCTCTCTGGAAACACCATATATTTT. Its protein product is CSARAWDLSGNTIYF.

To note about this clonotype: An end of the junction does not agree with germline; a read error may underlie this. V gene TRBV20-1 combines with J gene TRBJ2-1; D might be TRBD2 (6 bases). This CDR3 has 15 residues. The germline V gene encodes CDR1 DFQATT and CDR2 SNEGSKA (reference sequence). CDR3 loop: CSARTTSGRHKEQFF. The CDR3 region has the DNA TGCAGTGCTAGGACGACTAGTGGAAGACACAAAGAGCAGTTCTTC.

The chain combines TRBV5-5 with TRBJ2-5, with D perhaps matching TRBD2 (5 bases). V gave up 4 bases and J gave up 3 bases, with 13 bases separating them. The CDR3 is made up of 14 amino acids. Looked up from germline, CDR1 is SGHKS and CDR2 is YYEKEE (reference sequence). The CDR3 region is CASSVMGRKETQYF. The CDR3 nucleotides read TGTGCCAGCAGCGTGATGGGGAGAAAAGAGACCCAGTACTTC.

As to this clonotype: The junction does not match germline at one end; this may be a read error. This chain connects TRBV6-5 to TRBJ2-5; D is unclear. CDR1 is MNHEY, CDR2 SVGAGI, per germline. This CDR3 is 13 amino acids long. The CDR3 bases are TGTGCCATCAGGCAAAGCGCTCAAGAGACCCAGTGCTTC. Amino acids: CAIRQSAQETQCF.

This chain connects TRBV7-9 to TRBJ1-3, with 7 bases identical to TRBD1. V lost 4 bases and J lost 8; bases outside the gene matches: 14. The CDR3 spans 16 residues. Germline CDR1 SEHNR, CDR2 FQNEAQ (reference sequence). CDR3 in amino acids: CASSSKEQGDGYTIYF. DNA of the CDR3: TGTGCCAGCAGCTCCAAGGAGCAGGGGGATGGCTACACCATATATTTT.

Ten or more counts support this clonotype. This chain joins TRBV19 and TRBJ2-7; the D gene is possibly TRBD1 (6 bases). CDR3 length equals 13 residues. Trimming took 6 bases from V and 9 from J, leaving 18 bases between them. Germline V gene data show CDR1 as LNHDA and CDR2 as SQIVND (reference sequence). This CDR3 is CASSPALQGLQYF. The DNA for the CDR3 is TGTGCCAGTAGCCCTGCCTTACAGGGATTGCAGTACTTC. The complete variable domain, with remaining parts taken from reference TRBV19 and TRBJ2-7, reads DGGITQSPKYLFRKEGQNVTLSCEQNLNHDAMYWYRQDPGQGLRLIYYSQIVNDFQKGDIAEGYSVSREKKESFPLTVTSAQKNPTAFYLCASSPALQGLQYFGPGTRLTVT.

This clonotype appeared many times. Here the CDR3 omits its conserved ending phenylalanine or tryptophan, so a read error is the likely source. The DNA is omitted, as the CDR3 cannot be located on it reliably, and the CDR3 follows TCRdb's listing. The chain couples TRBV6-4 to TRBJ1-6. The germline CDR1 and CDR2 sequences are MRHNA and SNTAGT. The CDR3 is 8 amino acids in total, end residues counted. CDR3 region: CASSDSFL.

With respect to this clonotype: Compared with germline, one end of the junction differs, possibly owing to a read error. V usage is TRBV5-1 and J usage is TRBJ1-1; D not certain. The CDR3 sequence is 14 residues long. In germline, CDR1 is SGHRS, CDR2 YFSETQ. The DNA for the CDR3 is TGTGCCAGCAGCTTGGGGTCGGGCGGCACTGAAGCTTTCTTT. It yields the protein CASSLGSGGTEAFF.

The rearrangement joins TRBV10-3 to TRBJ1-3, with TRBD1 matching over 7 bases. Unmatched junction bases numbered 1, after V lost 7 bases and J lost 4 bases. The length of the CDR3 is 12 residues. Germline CDR1 and CDR2: ENHRY and SYGVKD. In DNA, the CDR3 is TGTGCCATCAAGACAGGGGGAAACACCATATATTTT. Amino acids: CAIKTGGNTIYF.

V gene TRBV6-4 combines with J gene TRBJ1-1; D not resolved. CDR1 MRHNA and CDR2 SNTAGT come from the germline V gene. CDR3 size: 12 residues. Trimming stripped 6 bases from V and 4 bases from J, with 9 bases between. The CDR3 nucleotides are TGTGCCAGCAGGGCGGCGAGCACTGAAGCTTTCTTT. Amino acid sequence: CASRAASTEAFF.

This chain connects TRBV20-1 to TRBJ1-5; 9 nucleotides match TRBD1. Trimming removed 1 base from V and 6 bases from J; junction bases left unmatched: 4. CDR1 DFQATT and CDR2 SNEGSKA come from the germline V gene (reference sequence). The CDR3 contains 14 residues. CDR3 loop: CSARVGTGTQPQHF. In DNA form, the CDR3 reads TGCAGTGCTAGAGTAGGGACAGGGACTCAGCCCCAGCATTTT.

This clonotype was picked up many times. The genes are TRBV6-5 and TRBJ2-2, with 7 bases fitting TRBD1. V shed 0 bases and J 5 bases; nucleotides not matched to a gene: 12. The CDR3 loop spans 18 amino acids. Germline V lookup: CDR1 MNHEY, CDR2 SVGAGI. CDR3 loop: CASSYSRLGTVETGELFF. CDR3 DNA sequence: TGTGCCAGCAGTTACTCGAGGCTGGGGACAGTTGAGACCGGGGAGCTGTTTTTT.

This clonotype was seen repeatedly, ten times or more. The genes are TRBV4-3 and TRBJ2-5, with no clear D. Germline values: CDR1 LGHNA, CDR2 YSLEER. V was clipped by 4 bases and J by 9 bases, with 18 bases between them. This CDR3 has 14 amino acids. The DNA of the CDR3 is TGCGCCAGCAGCCCCCAGGTGCAGACCCGGGCCCAGTACTTC. Its translation is CASSPQVQTRAQYF.

The chain employs TRBV20-1 and TRBJ1-2; 8 bases match TRBD1. Looked up from germline, CDR1 is DFQATT and CDR2 is SNEGSKA (reference sequence). CDR3 length: 16 amino acids. CDR3 DNA: TGCAGCTCGTCTTTACTACGGACAGGGAGAATTTCGGGCTACACCTTC. It translates to CSSSLLRTGRISGYTF.

In this sample, this clonotype turned up many times. In DNA, the CDR3 is TGTGCCAGCAGCCAAGAGGTAGCGGAGCACTACGAGCAGTACTTC. Translating gives CASSQEVAEHYEQYF. The chain uses TRBV4-2 and TRBJ2-7; D may be TRBD2 (6 bases). CDR3 length equals 15 residues. Between the trimmed V and J ends, which lost 0 bases and 3 bases, there was a span of 12 bases. Germline V gene data show CDR1 as LGHNA and CDR2 as YNFKEQ.

In this sample, this clonotype turned up many times. The chain has TRBV29-1 and TRBJ1-6; 8 nucleotides match TRBD1. J was trimmed by 7 bases and V by 7 bases; bases with no gene match: 6. This CDR3 has 13 residues. Per germline, CDR1 SQVTM and CDR2 ANQGSEA. As DNA, the CDR3 is TGCAGCGCCCGGACAGGGTGGAATTCACCCCTCCACTTT. Its translation: CSARTGWNSPLHF.

This chain links TRBV29-1 with TRBJ2-7, with 11 bases fitting TRBD1. The CDR3 sequence is 12 residues long. Trimming removed 8 bases from V and 5 bases from J; junction bases left unmatched: 5. Per germline, CDR1 SQVTM and CDR2 ANQGSEA. The CDR3: CSRDRGAHEQYF. CDR3 DNA sequence: TGCAGCAGGGACAGGGGGGCCCACGAGCAGTACTTC.

The chain couples TRBV20-1 to TRBJ2-5; a weak D match, TRBD2 (6 bases). Germline V lookup: CDR1 DFQATT, CDR2 SNEGSKA (reference sequence). V shed 0 bases and J shed 5 bases, with 10 bases lying between them. The CDR3 is 13 amino acids. The CDR3 DNA is TGCAGTGCTAGAGAGTGGGGAGGCGAGACCCAGTACTTC. This encodes CSAREWGGETQYF.

The chain couples TRBV11-2 to TRBJ2-7, with D perhaps being TRBD1 or TRBD2 (5 bases each). This CDR3 contains 12 residues. Germline V CDR1 and CDR2: SGHAT, FQNNGV. V dropped 8 bases and J dropped 4 bases, with 12 bases sitting between them. The CDR3: CASVAGAYEQYF. DNA of the CDR3: TGTGCCAGCGTCGCCGGGGCTTACGAGCAGTACTTC.

There are many counts of this clonotype. The chain recombines TRBV20-1 with TRBJ1-2; TRBD1 might be the D (6 bases). Germline-derived CDR1 and CDR2 are DFQATT and SNEGSKA (reference sequence). V shed 0 bases and J shed 3 bases, with 17 bases lying between them. The CDR3 extends over 16 amino acids. This chain's CDR3 is CSARDPNRVIDYGYTF. In DNA, the CDR3 is TGCAGTGCTAGAGACCCGAACAGGGTGATTGACTATGGCTACACCTTC.

This sequence joins TRBV2 and TRBJ2-7; D is perhaps TRBD2 (7 bases). Trimming cost V 3 bases and J 3 bases, with 12 bases left between them. CDR3 length equals 14 residues. Germline CDR1 and CDR2: SNHLY and FYNNEI. CDR3 region: CASSEGGGLYEQYF. Written as DNA, the CDR3 is TGTGCCAGCAGTGAGGGAGGGGGTCTCTACGAGCAGTACTTC.

The rearrangement links TRBV7-3 to TRBJ2-3; D unclear. CDR1 SGHTA and CDR2 FQGTGA come from the germline V gene. This CDR3 is built from 14 residues. Between the trimmed V and J ends, which lost 6 bases and 2 bases, there was a span of 12 bases. The CDR3 DNA is TGTGCCAGCAGTTTGAGTTGGAACACAGATACGCAGTATTTT. Translation gives CASSLSWNTDTQYF.

This clonotype has ten or more counts. The chain has TRBV7-2 and TRBJ2-7; D is unclear. Trimming left V 6 bases short and J 0 bases short, with 6 bases between. Germline values: CDR1 SGHTA, CDR2 FQGNSA. The CDR3 covers 12 residues. The CDR3 is CASSPSSYEQYF. The CDR3 DNA reads TGTGCCAGCAGTCCATCCTCCTACGAGCAGTACTTC.

The table lists this clonotype with a few counts. The V and J genes are TRBV7-9 and TRBJ1-3; 10 nucleotides agree with TRBD1. CDR3 size: 14 residues. J gave up 6 bases and V 11 bases, and 10 bases lay outside the gene matches. CDR1 and CDR2 (germline): SEHNR, FQNEAQ (reference sequence). DNA of the CDR3: TGTGCCTGGAGCTGGGGACAGGGGTCAAACACCATATATTTT. Translation gives CAWSWGQGSNTIYF.

This clonotype was observed many times. The chain recombines TRBV7-9 with TRBJ1-1; D unresolved. Trimming removed 5 bases from V and 7 bases from J, with 11 bases in between. CDR3 length: 12 amino acids. The germline V gene has CDR1 SEHNR and CDR2 FQNEAQ (reference sequence). The CDR3 sequence is CASSPLGIEAFF. For the CDR3, the DNA is TGTGCCAGCAGCCCCCTGGGGATTGAAGCTTTCTTT.

CDR3 bases: TGTGCCAGCGGACTAGCGGGAGGAAAGGGGAACACCGGGGAGCTGTTTTTT. This sequence encodes CASGLAGGKGNTGELFF. The V gene is TRBV7-3, the J gene TRBJ2-2; 14 bases fit TRBD2. The J segment lost 1 base and the V segment lost 8 bases, leaving 6 bases of the junction unmatched. The germline gives CDR1 SGHTA, CDR2 FQGTGA. This CDR3 region has 17 residues.

This rearrangement joins TRBV2 to TRBJ2-2, with D possibly TRBD2 on 6 matching bases. CDR3 length: 15 residues. V was cut by 6 bases and J by 6 bases, with 17 bases left in between. CDR1 is SNHLY, CDR2 FYNNEI, per germline. CDR3 nucleotide sequence: TGTGCCAGCAGGGACCTAGCGTGGGCCGCCGGGGAGCTGTTTTTT. Protein product: CASRDLAWAAGELFF.